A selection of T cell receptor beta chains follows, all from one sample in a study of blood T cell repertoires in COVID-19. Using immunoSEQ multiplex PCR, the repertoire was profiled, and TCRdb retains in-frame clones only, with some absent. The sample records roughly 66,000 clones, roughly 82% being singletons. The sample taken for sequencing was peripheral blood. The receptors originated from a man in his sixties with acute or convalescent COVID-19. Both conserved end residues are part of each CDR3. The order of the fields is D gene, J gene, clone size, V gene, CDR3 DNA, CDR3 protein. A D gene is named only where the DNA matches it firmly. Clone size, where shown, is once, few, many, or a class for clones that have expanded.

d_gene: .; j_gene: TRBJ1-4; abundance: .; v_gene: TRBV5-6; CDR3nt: TGTGCCAGCAGCTCCACAGGATTGCATGAAAAACTGTTTTTT; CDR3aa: CASSSTGLHEKLFF
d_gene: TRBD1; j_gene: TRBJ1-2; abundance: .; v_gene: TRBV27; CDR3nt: TGTGCCAGCGCGAACAGAACCGTGGGACAGGCCTACAACTATGGCTACACCTTC; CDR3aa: CASANRTVGQAYNYGYTF
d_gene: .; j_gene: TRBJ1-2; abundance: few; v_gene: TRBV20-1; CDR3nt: TGCAGTGCTAGTTTATCAGGGGTCTTAGGTGGCTACACCTTC; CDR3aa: CSASLSGVLGGYTF
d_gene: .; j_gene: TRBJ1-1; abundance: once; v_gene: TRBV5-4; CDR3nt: TGTGCCAGCAGCCTCCAGACTAATGGCCCGGCTGAAGCTTTCTTT; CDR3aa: CASSLQTNGPAEAFF
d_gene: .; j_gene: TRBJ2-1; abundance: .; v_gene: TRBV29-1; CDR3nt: TGCAGCGTTGAGGGCAGGGAGCAGTTCTTC; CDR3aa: CSVEGREQFF
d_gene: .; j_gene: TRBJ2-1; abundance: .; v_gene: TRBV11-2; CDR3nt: TGTGCCAGCAGCCCCAGGGCCCACTACAATGAGCAGTTCTTC; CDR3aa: CASSPRAHYNEQFF
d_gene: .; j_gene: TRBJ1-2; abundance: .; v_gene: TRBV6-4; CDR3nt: TGTGCCAGCAGTGACGGCCAGGGCCTAGGGTATGGCTACACCTTC; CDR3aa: CASSDGQGLGYGYTF
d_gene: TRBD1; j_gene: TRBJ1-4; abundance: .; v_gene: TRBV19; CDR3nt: TGTGCCAGTAGTCGGGACAGGGGAAATGAAAAACTGTTTTTT; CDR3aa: CASSRDRGNEKLFF
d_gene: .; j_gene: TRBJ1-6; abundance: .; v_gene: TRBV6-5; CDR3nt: TGTGCCAGCAGTACAGGGAACCAGAATTCACCCCTCCACTTT; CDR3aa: CASSTGNQNSPLHF
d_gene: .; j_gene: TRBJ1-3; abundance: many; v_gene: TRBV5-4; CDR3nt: TGTGCCAGCAGCTTGACCCGTCGGGGTGGAAACACCATATATTTT; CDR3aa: CASSLTRRGGNTIYF
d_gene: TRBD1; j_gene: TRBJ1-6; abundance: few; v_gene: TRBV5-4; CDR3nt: TGTGCCAGCAGCTTGGGGACAGGGGTTACACCCCTCCACTTT; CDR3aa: CASSLGTGVTPLHF
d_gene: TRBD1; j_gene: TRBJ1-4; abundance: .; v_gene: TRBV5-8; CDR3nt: TGTGCCAGCAGCTTGGGGACAGGAGTTGATGAAAAACTGTTTTTT; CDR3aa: CASSLGTGVDEKLFF
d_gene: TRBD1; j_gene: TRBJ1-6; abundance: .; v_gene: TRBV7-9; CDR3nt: TGTGCCAGTCGTCGACAGGGGGATAATTCACCCCTCCACTTT; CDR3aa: CASRRQGDNSPLHF
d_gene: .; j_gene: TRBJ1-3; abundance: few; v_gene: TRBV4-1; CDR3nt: TGCGCCAGCAAAGTATCAGGGGACACAAGCAGGACTGGAAACACCATATATTTT; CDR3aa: CASKVSGDTSRTGNTIYF
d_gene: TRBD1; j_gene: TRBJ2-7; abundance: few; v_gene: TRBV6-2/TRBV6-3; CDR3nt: TGTGCCAGCAGTTACCCCTTCGGGGACAGCTCCTACGAGCAGTACTTC; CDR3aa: CASSYPFGDSSYEQYF
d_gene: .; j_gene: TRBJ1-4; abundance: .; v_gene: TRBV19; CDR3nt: TGTGCCAGTAGTATAGCCAGGGTTAATGAAAAACTGTTTTTT; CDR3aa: CASSIARVNEKLFF
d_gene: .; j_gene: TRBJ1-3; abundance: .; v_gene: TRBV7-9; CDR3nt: TGTGCCAGCAGCTTAGGACAGGTTGCTAACGCGGACTCTGGAAACACCATATATTTT; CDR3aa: CASSLGQVANADSGNTIYF
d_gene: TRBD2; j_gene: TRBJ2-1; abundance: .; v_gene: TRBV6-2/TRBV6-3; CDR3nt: TGTGCCAGCAGCCCTCCGACTAGCGGGTACAATGAGCAGTTCTTC; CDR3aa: CASSPPTSGYNEQFF
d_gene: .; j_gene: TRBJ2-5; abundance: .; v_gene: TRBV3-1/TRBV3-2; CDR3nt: TGTGCCAGCAGCCAACAACCAACGTGGCGGGACCAAGAGACCCAGTACTTC; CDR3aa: CASSQQPTWRDQETQYF
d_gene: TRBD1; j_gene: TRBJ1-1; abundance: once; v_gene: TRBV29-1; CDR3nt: TGCAGCGCCCGGACAGGGGTTACTGAAGCTTTCTTT; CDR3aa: CSARTGVTEAFF
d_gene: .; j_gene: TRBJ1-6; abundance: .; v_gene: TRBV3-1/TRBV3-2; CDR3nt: TGTGCCAGCAGCCAAGATGCCGTACAGTGGTCACCCCTCCACTTT; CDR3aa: CASSQDAVQWSPLHF
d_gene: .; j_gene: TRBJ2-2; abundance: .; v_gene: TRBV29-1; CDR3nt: TGCAGCGCGACCACGGGGGGCCCCGGGGAGCTGTTTTTT; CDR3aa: CSATTGGPGELFF
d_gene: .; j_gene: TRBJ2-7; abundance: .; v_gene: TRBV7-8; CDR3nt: TGTGCCACGGGACTGACCTACGAGCAGTACTTC; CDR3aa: CATGLTYEQYF
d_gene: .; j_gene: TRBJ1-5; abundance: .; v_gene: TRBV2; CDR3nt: TGTGCCAGCAGTGAAGCCGGGGTGCCCCAGCATTTT; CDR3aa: CASSEAGVPQHF
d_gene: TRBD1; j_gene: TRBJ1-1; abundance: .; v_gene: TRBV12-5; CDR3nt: TGTGCTAGTGGTTTGGTACGACAGGGGGCGAACACTGAAGCTTTCTTT; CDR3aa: CASGLVRQGANTEAFF
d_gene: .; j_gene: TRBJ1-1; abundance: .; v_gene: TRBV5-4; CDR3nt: TGTGCCAGCAGCTCCCCCGGGGGGGGTGGGACTGAAGCTTTCTTT; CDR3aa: CASSSPGGGGTEAFF
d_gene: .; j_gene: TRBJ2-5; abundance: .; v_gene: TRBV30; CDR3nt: TGTGCCTGGAGTGCAGGGGCAGAAGAGACCCAGTACTTC; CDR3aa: CAWSAGAEETQYF
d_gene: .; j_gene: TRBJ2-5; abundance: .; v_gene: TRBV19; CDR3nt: TGTGCCAGTAGAAGTCTCGGGGATGCGGGTCAAGAGACCCAGTACTTC; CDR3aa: CASRSLGDAGQETQYF
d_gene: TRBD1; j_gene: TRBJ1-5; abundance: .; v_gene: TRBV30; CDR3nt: TGTGCCTGGAGCCAGGGGGTTGGCAATCAGCCCCAGCATTTT; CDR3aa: CAWSQGVGNQPQHF
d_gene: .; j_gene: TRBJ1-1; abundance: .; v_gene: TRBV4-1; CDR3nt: TGCGCCAGCAGCCAAGATTTGACTGAAACTGAAGCTTTCTTT; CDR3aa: CASSQDLTETEAFF
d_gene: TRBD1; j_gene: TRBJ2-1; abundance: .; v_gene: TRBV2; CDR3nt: TGTGCCAGCAGAAAAGAACCGGGACAGGGTTCCTACAATGAGCAGTTCTTC; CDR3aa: CASRKEPGQGSYNEQFF
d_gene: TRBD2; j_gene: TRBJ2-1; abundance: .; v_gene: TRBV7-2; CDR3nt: TGTGCCAGCAGCTCTTTCGCGGGGGATGATGAGCAGTTCTTC; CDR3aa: CASSSFAGDDEQFF
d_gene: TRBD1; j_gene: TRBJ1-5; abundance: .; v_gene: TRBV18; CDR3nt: TGTGCCAGCTCAGTACAGGGGAATCAGCCCCAGCATTTT; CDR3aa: CASSVQGNQPQHF
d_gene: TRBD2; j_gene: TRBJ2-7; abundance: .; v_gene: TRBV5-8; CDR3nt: TGTGCCAGCAGCATTCTAGCGGAGACCTACGAGCAGTACTTC; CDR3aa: CASSILAETYEQYF
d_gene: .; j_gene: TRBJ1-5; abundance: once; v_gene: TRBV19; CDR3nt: TGTGCCAGTATAGGCGGGCCAAGTAATCAGCCCCAGCATTTT; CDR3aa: CASIGGPSNQPQHF
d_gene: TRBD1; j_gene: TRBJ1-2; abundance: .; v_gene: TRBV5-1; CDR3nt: TGCGCCAGCAGCGTAGGACAGGGGATTGGCTACACCTTC; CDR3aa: CASSVGQGIGYTF
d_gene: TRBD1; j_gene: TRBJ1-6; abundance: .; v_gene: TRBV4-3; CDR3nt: TGCGCCAGCAGCCAAGAAACCGGGACAGGGGGGTCACCCCTCCACTTT; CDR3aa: CASSQETGTGGSPLHF
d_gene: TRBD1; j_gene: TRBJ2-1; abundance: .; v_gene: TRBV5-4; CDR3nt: TGTGCCAGCAGCCCCCGGGACAGAAATATTTACAATGAGCAGTTCTTC; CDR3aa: CASSPRDRNIYNEQFF
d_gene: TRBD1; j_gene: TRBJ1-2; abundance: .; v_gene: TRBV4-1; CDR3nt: TGCGCCAGCAGCCAAGACGGGACAGGGAGGCGCTACACCTTC; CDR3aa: CASSQDGTGRRYTF
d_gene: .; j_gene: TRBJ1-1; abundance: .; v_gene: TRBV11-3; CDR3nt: TGTGCCAGCAGCTTGCGGGTGAACACTGAAGCTTTCTTT; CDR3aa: CASSLRVNTEAFF
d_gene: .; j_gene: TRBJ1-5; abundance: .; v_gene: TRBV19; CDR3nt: TGTGCCAGTAGACCGGACTTGAGTCAGCCCCAGCATTTT; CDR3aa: CASRPDLSQPQHF